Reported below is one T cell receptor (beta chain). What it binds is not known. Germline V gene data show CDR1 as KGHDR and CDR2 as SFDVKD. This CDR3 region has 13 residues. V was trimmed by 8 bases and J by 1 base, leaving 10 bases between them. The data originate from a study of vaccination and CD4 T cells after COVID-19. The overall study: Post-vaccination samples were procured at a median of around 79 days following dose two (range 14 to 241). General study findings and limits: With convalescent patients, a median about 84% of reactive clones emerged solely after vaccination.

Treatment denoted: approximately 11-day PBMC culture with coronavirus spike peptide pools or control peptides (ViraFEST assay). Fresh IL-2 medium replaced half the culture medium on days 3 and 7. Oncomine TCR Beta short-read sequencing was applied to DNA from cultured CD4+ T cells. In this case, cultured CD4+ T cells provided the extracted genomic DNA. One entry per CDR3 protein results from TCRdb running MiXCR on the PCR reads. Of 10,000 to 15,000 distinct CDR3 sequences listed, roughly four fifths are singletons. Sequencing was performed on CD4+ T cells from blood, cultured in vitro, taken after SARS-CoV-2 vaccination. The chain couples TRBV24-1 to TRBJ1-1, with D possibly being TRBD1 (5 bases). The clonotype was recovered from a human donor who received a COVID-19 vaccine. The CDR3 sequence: CATKGPSNTEAFF. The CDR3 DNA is TGTGCCACCAAGGGACCGTCGAACACTGAAGCTTTCTTT.